Listed below are T cell receptor beta chains from one sample, sequenced in a study of cytomegalovirus exposure and HLA in healthy donors. Profiled with immunoSEQ multiplex PCR; TCRdb holds only in-frame clones, not every one. The repertoire has approximately 120,000 clones, over 60% of them found once; the top ten carry around 3.7%. Sequencing was done on a sample of PBMCs. The receptors here all came from a man aged 25-40 years in good health and CMV-seronegative. The CDR3 runs from the conserved cysteine through the conserved F or W. A D gene is named only where the DNA matches it firmly. Where a row states a size, it is once, few, many or the class of an expanded clone; other rows omit it.

j_call | clone_size | d_call | cdr3_length | v_call | cdr3_nt | cdr3_aa
TRBJ2-5 | . | . | 13 | TRBV28 | TGTGCCAGCAGTTTAGGCAGGGTGGAGACCCAGTACTTC | CASSLGRVETQYF
TRBJ1-2 | . | . | 13 | TRBV6-5 | TGTGCCAGCAGCCCTTCCCCGGGCTATGGCTACACCTTC | CASSPSPGYGYTF
TRBJ1-4 | . | TRBD1 | 13 | TRBV6-5 | TGTGCCAGCGCAGGGACAGGGCAAGAAAAACTGTTTTTT | CASAGTGQEKLFF
TRBJ1-2 | . | . | 10 | TRBV30 | TGTGCCTGGAATCCCCCTATTATGACCTTC | CAWNPPIMTF
TRBJ1-1 | . | . | 14 | TRBV5-6 | TGTGCCAGCAGCTTGAACAGGCTGAACACTGAAGCTTTCTTT | CASSLNRLNTEAFF
TRBJ2-4 | . | . | 13 | TRBV29-1 | TGCAGCGGTACAGATCTAGCCAAAAACATTCAGTACTTC | CSGTDLAKNIQYF
TRBJ1-5 | few | TRBD1 | 15 | TRBV5-8 | TGTGCCAGCAGCTGGCACAGGGGAAGCAATCAGCCCCAGCATTTT | CASSWHRGSNQPQHF
TRBJ1-2 | . | . | 16 | TRBV6-5 | TGTGCCAGCAGTTCGCCATTTGGACAGAGCAACTATGGCTACACCTTC | CASSSPFGQSNYGYTF
TRBJ2-7 | once | . | 11 | TRBV30 | TGTGCCTGGAGTGGTACCTACGAGCAGTACTTC | CAWSGTYEQYF
TRBJ2-7 | once | TRBD2 | 14 | TRBV7-2 | TGTGCCAGCAGCTCCGGGACTAGCAGGTACGAGCAGTACTTC | CASSSGTSRYEQYF
TRBJ2-1 | . | TRBD2 | 16 | TRBV7-7 | TGTGCCAGCAGCTTCGGGACTAGCGACAAATACAATGAGCAGTTCTTC | CASSFGTSDKYNEQFF
TRBJ2-7 | . | . | 12 | TRBV18 | TGTGCCAGCTCACCACCTACCTACGAGCAGTACTTC | CASSPPTYEQYF
TRBJ2-3 | . | TRBD2 | 15 | TRBV6-1 | TGTGCCAGCACCGGACTAGCGGGAGGGGCAGATACGCAGTATTTT | CASTGLAGGADTQYF
TRBJ1-1 | . | . | 18 | TRBV30 | TGTGCCTGGAGTGTAAGAGGTTCAGGAGGCAGGAAGAACACTGAAGCTTTCTTT | CAWSVRGSGGRKNTEAFF
TRBJ1-2 | . | . | 13 | TRBV6-6 | TGTGCCAGCAGTTACCCAGATAACTATGGCTACACCTTC | CASSYPDNYGYTF
TRBJ1-1 | . | . | 15 | TRBV28 | TGTGCCAGCAGTAGTTTGACAGCCATGAACACTGAAGCTTTCTTT | CASSSLTAMNTEAFF
TRBJ1-5 | . | . | 15 | TRBV2 | TGTGCCAGCAGTGAGGTCCCAGGAAACAATCAGCCCCAGCATTTT | CASSEVPGNNQPQHF
TRBJ1-1 | few | . | 14 | TRBV5-6 | TGTGCCAGCAGCTTGTCCTTAATGAACACTGAAGCTTTCTTT | CASSLSLMNTEAFF
TRBJ1-1 | . | TRBD1 | 18 | TRBV4-2 | TGTGCCAGCAGCCAAGAATTGTACAGGGGGCCTCAGAACACTGAAGCTTTCTTT | CASSQELYRGPQNTEAFF
TRBJ2-5 | . | . | 17 | TRBV21-1 | TGTGCCAGCAGTCGTATAGCGGGATCCCCTATGCAAGAGACCCAGTACTTC | CASSRIAGSPMQETQYF
TRBJ2-7 | . | TRBD2 | 13 | TRBV13 | TGTGCCAGCAGCGAGGGGACTAACTACGAGCAGTACTTC | CASSEGTNYEQYF
TRBJ2-1 | . | TRBD2 | 15 | TRBV5-1 | TGCGCCAGCAGCTTCGGACTAGCGGGGTACAATGAGCAGTTCTTC | CASSFGLAGYNEQFF
TRBJ2-4 | . | TRBD1 | 16 | TRBV27 | TGTGCCAGTAGCGCTTACCCGACAGGGACCAAAAACATTCAGTACTTC | CASSAYPTGTKNIQYF
TRBJ1-1 | few | . | 13 | TRBV9 | TGTGCCAGCAGCGTAGCTATGAACACTGAAGCTTTCTTT | CASSVAMNTEAFF
TRBJ2-7 | . | . | 13 | TRBV18 | TGTGCCAGCTCACCAGAGTATCTGTACGAGCAGTACTTC | CASSPEYLYEQYF
TRBJ2-2 | . | TRBD2 | 16 | TRBV13 | TGTGCCAGCAGAACAAAGCGGGAGGGCGGCACCGGGGAGCTGTTTTTT | CASRTKREGGTGELFF
TRBJ2-7 | . | TRBD2 | 15 | TRBV5-1 | TGCGCCAGCAGCGTAGGGACTAGCGGCCACTACGAGCAGTACTTC | CASSVGTSGHYEQYF
TRBJ2-7 | . | TRBD2 | 17 | TRBV28 | TGTGCCAGCAGTCCTACCCCTAGCGGGAGGGTCTCCTACGAGCAGTACTTC | CASSPTPSGRVSYEQYF
TRBJ2-1 | few | TRBD1 | 15 | TRBV11-2 | TGTGCCAGCAGACTCGACAGGGGTCCCTACAATGAGCAGTTCTTC | CASRLDRGPYNEQFF
TRBJ1-2 | . | . | 14 | TRBV5-1 | TGCGCCAGCAGCCCATTATCTGGGCGGGGGGGCTACACCTTC | CASSPLSGRGGYTF
TRBJ1-1 | . | . | 14 | TRBV19 | TGTGCCAGTAGACCCATGGGGGGATTCACTGAAGCTTTCTTT | CASRPMGGFTEAFF
TRBJ1-2 | . | . | 15 | TRBV5-1 | TGCGCCAGCAGCCCTTTCGGGGGGACCAACTATGGCTACACCTTC | CASSPFGGTNYGYTF
TRBJ1-1 | . | TRBD1 | 14 | TRBV7-9 | TGTGCCAGCAGCTCCCGACAGGGGGGGACTGAAGCTTTCTTT | CASSSRQGGTEAFF
TRBJ2-1 | . | TRBD1 | 15 | TRBV11-2 | TGTGCCAGCAGCCCACGACAGGGATGGGTCAATGAGCAGTTCTTC | CASSPRQGWVNEQFF
TRBJ2-3 | . | TRBD1 | 15 | TRBV19 | TGTGCCAGTAGTATACAGGGGGAAGGCACAGATACGCAGTATTTT | CASSIQGEGTDTQYF
TRBJ1-1 | few | TRBD1 | 16 | TRBV30 | TGTGCCTCGTCCACAGGACAGGGTCCGACTGACACTGAAGCTTTCTTT | CASSTGQGPTDTEAFF
TRBJ1-1 | . | TRBD1 | 13 | TRBV6-5 | TGTGCCAGCAGTGCCAACAGGGGGCGGCAAGCTTTCTTT | CASSANRGRQAFF
TRBJ2-7 | . | TRBD1 | 15 | TRBV9 | TGTGCCAGCAGTAGCTTAGGGACAGGGGTCTACGAGCAGTACTTC | CASSSLGTGVYEQYF
TRBJ2-7 | . | TRBD1 | 16 | TRBV28 | TGTGCCAGCAGTCTCCCACGGACAGGGGGTTCCTACGAGCAGTACTTC | CASSLPRTGGSYEQYF
TRBJ1-5 | . | . | 14 | TRBV2 | TGTGCCAGCAGATTGGGGGAGGGCGGTCAGCCCCAGCATTTT | CASRLGEGGQPQHF
TRBJ2-3 | . | TRBD1 | 15 | TRBV14 | TGTGCCAGCAGCCTTGGGACAGGGGGCACAGATACGCAGTATTTT | CASSLGTGGTDTQYF
TRBJ1-6 | . | TRBD1 | 16 | TRBV7-2 | TGTGCCAGCAGCTCAAGGTGGGACAGAGGGGCTTCACCCCTCCACTTT | CASSSRWDRGASPLHF